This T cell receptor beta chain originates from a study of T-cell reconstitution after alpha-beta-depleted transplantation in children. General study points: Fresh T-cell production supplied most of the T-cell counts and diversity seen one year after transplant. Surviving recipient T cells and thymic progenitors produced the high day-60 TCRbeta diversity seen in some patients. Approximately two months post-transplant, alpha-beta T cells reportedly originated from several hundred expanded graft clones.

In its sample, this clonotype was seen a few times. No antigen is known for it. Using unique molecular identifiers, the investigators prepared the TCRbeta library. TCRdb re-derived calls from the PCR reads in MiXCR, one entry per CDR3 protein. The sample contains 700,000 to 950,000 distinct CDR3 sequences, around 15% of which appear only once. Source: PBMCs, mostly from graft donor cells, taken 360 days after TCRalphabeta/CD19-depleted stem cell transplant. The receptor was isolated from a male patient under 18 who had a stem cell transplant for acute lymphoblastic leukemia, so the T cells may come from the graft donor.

Here the CDR3 DNA reads TGTGCCACCAGCAGATCCCAATCTTCACCCCTCCACTTT. Translated: CATSRSQSSPLHF. This chain uses TRBV15 with TRBJ1-6; the D is unclear. Looked up from germline, CDR1 is LNHNV and CDR2 is YYDKDF (reference sequence). The V end was cut by 2 bases, the J end by 9 bases, with 8 bases between. CDR3 length equals 13 residues. Complete variable domain (other parts from reference TRBV15 and TRBJ1-6): DAMVIQNPRYQVTQFGKPVTLSCSQTLNHNVMYWYQQKSSQAPKLLFHYYDKDFNNEADTPDNFQSRRPNTSFCFLDIRSPGLGDTAMYLCATSRSQSSPLHFGNGTRLTVT.